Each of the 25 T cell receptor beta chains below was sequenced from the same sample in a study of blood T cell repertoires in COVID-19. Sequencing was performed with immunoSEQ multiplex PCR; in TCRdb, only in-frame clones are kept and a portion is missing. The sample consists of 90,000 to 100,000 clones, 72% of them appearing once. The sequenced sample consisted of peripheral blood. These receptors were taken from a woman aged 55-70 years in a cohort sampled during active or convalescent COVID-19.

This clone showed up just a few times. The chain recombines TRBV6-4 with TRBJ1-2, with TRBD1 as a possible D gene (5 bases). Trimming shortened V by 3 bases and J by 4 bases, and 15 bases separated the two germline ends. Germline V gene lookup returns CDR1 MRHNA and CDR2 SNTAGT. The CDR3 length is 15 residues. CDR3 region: CASSEGVGGLYGYTF. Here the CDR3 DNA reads TGTGCCAGCAGTGAAGGGGTGGGTGGCCTCTATGGCTACACCTTC.

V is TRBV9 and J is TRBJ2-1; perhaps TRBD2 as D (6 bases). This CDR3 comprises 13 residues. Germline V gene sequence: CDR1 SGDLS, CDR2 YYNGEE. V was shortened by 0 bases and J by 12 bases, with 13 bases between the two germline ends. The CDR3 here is CASSVVLETRQFF. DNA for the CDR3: TGTGCCAGCAGCGTAGTCTTGGAGACTAGGCAGTTCTTC.

The CDR3 coding sequence is TGTGCCATCAGTCCCCCGGGACAGGGGGCTGGAAACACCATATATTTT. Its protein product is CAISPPGQGAGNTIYF. The gene calls are TRBV10-3 and TRBJ1-3; 11 bases are a match to TRBD1. CDR1 ENHRY and CDR2 SYGVKD come from the germline V gene. This CDR3 contains 16 residues. V lost 5 bases, J lost 2 bases, and 5 bases stayed unmatched.

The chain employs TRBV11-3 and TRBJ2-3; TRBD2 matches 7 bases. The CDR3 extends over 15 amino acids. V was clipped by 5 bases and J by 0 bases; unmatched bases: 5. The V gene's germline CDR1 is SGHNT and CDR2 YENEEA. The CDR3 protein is CASSRGEGSTDTQYF. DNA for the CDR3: TGTGCCAGCAGCCGAGGGGAGGGAAGCACAGATACGCAGTATTTT.

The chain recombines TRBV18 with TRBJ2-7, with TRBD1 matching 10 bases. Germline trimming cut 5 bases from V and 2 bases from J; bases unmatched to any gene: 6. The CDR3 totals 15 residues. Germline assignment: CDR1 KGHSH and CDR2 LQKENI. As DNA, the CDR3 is TGTGCCAGCTCAAACAGACAGGGGGCTACCTACGAGCAGTACTTC. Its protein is CASSNRQGATYEQYF.

DNA for the CDR3: TGTGCCAGCAGCTTAGCCCCAGCGGGGGGGCAAAACATTCAGTACTTC. This codes for CASSLAPAGGQNIQYF. This chain links TRBV7-2 with TRBJ2-4; 10 bases fit TRBD2. Looked up from germline, CDR1 is SGHTA and CDR2 is FQGNSA. The CDR3 totals 16 residues. The J segment lost 5 bases and the V segment lost 0 bases, leaving 4 bases of the junction unmatched.

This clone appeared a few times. The CDR3 DNA sequence: TGTGCCAGCAGCTTAAGACAGGGAAGGGAAGGCTACACCTTC. It encodes CASSLRQGREGYTF. This chain joins TRBV7-2 and TRBJ1-2, with 7 bases fitting TRBD1. Germline-derived CDR1 and CDR2 are SGHTA and FQGNSA. Trimming took 2 bases from V and 8 from J; bases not matched to a gene: 8. The CDR3 consists of 14 residues.

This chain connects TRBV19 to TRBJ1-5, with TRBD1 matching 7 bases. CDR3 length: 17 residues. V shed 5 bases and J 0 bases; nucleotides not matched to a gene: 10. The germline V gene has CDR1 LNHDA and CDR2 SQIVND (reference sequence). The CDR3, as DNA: TGTGCCAGTAGTCGACAAACGGGACAGCTTAGCAATCAGCCCCAGCATTTT. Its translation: CASSRQTGQLSNQPQHF.

The CDR3 sequence: CASSYPGQYSNQPQHF. CDR3 DNA sequence: TGTGCCAGCAGTTACCCCGGACAGTATAGCAATCAGCCCCAGCATTTT. The chain employs TRBV6-2 or TRBV6-3 and TRBJ1-5; possible D gene TRBD1, 6 bases. Deletions cut 2 bases from V and 0 bases from J, with 11 bases between. The germline V gene has CDR1 MNHEY and CDR2 SVGEGT. CDR3 length: 16 amino acids.

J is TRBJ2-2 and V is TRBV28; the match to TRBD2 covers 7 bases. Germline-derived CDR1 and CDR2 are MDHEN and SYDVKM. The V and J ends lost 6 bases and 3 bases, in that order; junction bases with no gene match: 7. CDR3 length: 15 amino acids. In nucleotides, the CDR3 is TGTGCCAGCAGCAGCGGGGTTAGGGACACCGGGGAGCTGTTTTTT. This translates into CASSSGVRDTGELFF.

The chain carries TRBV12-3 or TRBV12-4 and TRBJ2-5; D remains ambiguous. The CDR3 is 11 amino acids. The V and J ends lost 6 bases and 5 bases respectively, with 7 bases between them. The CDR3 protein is CASRSRETQYF. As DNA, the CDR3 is TGTGCCAGCAGAAGCAGGGAGACCCAGTACTTC.

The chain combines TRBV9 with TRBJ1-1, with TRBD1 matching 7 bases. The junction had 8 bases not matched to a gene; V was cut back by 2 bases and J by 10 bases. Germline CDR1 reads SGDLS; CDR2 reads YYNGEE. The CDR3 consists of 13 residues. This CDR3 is CASSVDLQGRAFF. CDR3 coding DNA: TGTGCCAGCAGCGTTGACCTACAGGGGAGAGCTTTCTTT. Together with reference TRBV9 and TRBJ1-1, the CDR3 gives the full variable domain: DSGVTQTPKHLITATGQRVTLRCSPRSGDLSVYWYQQSLDQGLQFLIQYYNGEERAKGNILERFSAQQFPDLHSELNLSSLELGDSALYFCASSVDLQGRAFFGQGTRLTVV.

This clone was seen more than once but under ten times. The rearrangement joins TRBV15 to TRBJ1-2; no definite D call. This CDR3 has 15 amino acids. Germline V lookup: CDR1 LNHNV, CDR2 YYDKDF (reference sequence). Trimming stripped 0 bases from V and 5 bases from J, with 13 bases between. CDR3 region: CATSRDYELRYGYTF. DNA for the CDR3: TGTGCCACCAGCAGAGATTATGAGTTAAGATATGGCTACACCTTC.

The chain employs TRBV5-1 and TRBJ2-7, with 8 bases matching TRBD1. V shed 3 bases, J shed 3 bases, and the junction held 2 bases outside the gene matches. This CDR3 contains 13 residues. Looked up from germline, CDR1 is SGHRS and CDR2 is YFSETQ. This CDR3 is CASSSTGGYEQYF. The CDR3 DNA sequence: TGCGCCAGCAGCTCTACAGGGGGCTACGAGCAGTACTTC.

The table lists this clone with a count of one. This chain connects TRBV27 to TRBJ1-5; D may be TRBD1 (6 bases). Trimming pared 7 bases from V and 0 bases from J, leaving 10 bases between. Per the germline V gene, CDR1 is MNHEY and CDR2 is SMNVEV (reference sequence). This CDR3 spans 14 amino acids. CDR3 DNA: TGTGCCAGCAAGGGACAATATAGCAATCAGCCCCAGCATTTT. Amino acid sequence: CASKGQYSNQPQHF.

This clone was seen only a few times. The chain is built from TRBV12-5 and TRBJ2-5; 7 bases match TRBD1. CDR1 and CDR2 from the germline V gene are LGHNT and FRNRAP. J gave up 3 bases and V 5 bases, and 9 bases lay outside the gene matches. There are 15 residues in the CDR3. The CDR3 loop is CASGLWDRPEETQYF. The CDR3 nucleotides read TGTGCTAGTGGTCTGTGGGACAGACCGGAAGAGACCCAGTACTTC.

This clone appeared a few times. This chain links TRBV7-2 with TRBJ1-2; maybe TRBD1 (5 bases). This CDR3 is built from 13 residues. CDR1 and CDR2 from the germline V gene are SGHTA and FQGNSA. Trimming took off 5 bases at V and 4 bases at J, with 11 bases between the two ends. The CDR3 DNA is TGTGCCAGCAGCCCAGAGGGACTCTATGGCTACACCTTC. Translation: CASSPEGLYGYTF.

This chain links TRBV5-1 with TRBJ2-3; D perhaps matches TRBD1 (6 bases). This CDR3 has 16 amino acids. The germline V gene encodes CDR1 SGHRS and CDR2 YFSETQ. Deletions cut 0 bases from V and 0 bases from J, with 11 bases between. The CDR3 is CASSLGTDYSTDTQYF. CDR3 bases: TGCGCCAGCAGCTTGGGGACAGACTATAGCACAGATACGCAGTATTTT.

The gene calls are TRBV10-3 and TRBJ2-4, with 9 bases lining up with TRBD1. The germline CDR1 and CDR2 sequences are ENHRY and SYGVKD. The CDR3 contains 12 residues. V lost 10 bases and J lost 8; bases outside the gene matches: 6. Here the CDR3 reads CATRDREYIQYF. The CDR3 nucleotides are TGTGCCACCCGGGACAGGGAGTACATTCAGTACTTC.

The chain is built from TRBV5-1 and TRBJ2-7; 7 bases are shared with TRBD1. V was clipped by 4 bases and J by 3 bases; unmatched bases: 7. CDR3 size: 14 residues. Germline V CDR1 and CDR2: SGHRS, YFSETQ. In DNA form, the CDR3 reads TGCGCCAGCAGCAGCCGACAGGGAGACTACGAGCAGTACTTC. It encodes CASSSRQGDYEQYF.

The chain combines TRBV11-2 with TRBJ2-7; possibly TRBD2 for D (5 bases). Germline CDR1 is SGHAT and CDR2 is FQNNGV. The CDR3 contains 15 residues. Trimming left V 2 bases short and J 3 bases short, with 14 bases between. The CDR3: CASSLKERGFYEQYF. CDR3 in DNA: TGTGCCAGCAGCTTAAAGGAACGCGGGTTCTACGAGCAGTACTTC.

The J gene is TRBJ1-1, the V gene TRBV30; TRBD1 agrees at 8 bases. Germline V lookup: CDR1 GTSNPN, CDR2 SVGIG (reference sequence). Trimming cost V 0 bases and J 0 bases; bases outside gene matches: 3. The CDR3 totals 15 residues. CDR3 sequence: CAWSVRTGMNTEAFF. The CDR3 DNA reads TGTGCCTGGAGTGTACGGACAGGGATGAACACTGAAGCTTTCTTT.

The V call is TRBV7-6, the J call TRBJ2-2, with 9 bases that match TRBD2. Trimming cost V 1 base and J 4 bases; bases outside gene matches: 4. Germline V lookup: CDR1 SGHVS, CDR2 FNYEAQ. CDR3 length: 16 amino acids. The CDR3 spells CASSLGRGGRTGELFF. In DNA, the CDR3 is TGTGCCAGCAGCTTAGGGCGGGGGGGCCGCACCGGGGAGCTGTTTTTT.

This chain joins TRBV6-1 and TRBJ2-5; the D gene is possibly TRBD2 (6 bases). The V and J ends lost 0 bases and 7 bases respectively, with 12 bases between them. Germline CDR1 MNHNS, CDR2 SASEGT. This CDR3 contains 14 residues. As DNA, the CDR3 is TGTGCCAGCAGTGAAGCTGGGGGGTGGGGGACCCAGTACTTC. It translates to CASSEAGGWGTQYF.

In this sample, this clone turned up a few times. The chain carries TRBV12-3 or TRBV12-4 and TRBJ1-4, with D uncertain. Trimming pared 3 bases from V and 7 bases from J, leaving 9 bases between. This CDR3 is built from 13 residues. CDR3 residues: CASSFHRSEKLFF. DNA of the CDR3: TGTGCCAGCAGTTTTCATAGGAGTGAAAAACTGTTTTTT.